The following is a T cell receptor (beta chain) sequence with its context. The data were obtained in a study of blood T cell repertoires in COVID-19. Seattle cases were enrolled at active infection and followed longitudinally. The CDR3 totals 15 residues. Trimming took 5 bases from V and 1 from J, leaving 14 bases between them. From germline, CDR1 is LNHDA and CDR2 SQIVND (reference sequence). Only in-frame clones appear in the TCRdb table, and some are missing; sequencing was by immunoSEQ multiplex PCR. The sample lists roughly 300,000 clones, approximately 87% occurring once. This TCR was recovered from a woman in her twenties or thirties with COVID-19, enrolled during active disease. The sequenced sample was peripheral blood. V usage is TRBV19 and J usage is TRBJ1-1; the D gene is possibly TRBD1 (6 bases). CDR3 region: CASSLSRGGNTEAFF. Written as DNA, the CDR3 is TGTGCCAGTAGTCTATCCAGGGGCGGGAACACTGAAGCTTTCTTT. The entire variable domain, with the rest obtained from reference TRBV19 and TRBJ1-1, is as follows: DGGITQSPKYLFRKEGQNVTLSCEQNLNHDAMYWYRQDPGQGLRLIYYSQIVNDFQKGDIAEGYSVSREKKESFPLTVTSAQKNPTAFYLCASSLSRGGNTEAFFGQGTRLTVV.